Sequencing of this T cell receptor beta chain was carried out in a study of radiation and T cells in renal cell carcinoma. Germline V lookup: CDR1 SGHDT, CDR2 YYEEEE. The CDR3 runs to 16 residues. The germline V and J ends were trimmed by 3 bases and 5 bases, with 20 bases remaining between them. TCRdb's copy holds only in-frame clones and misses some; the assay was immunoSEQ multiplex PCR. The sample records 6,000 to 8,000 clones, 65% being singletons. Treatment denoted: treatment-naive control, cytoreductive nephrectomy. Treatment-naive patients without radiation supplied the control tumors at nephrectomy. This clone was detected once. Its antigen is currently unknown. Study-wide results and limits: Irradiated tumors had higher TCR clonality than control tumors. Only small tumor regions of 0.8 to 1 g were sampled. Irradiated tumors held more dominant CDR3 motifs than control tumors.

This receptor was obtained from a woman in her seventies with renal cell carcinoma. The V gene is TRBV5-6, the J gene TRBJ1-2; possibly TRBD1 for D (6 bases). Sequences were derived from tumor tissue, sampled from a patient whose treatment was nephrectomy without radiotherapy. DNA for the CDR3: TGTGCCAGCAGCTCCGTAGCGGGGGGCGAGTGGTATGGCTACACCTTC. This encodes CASSSVAGGEWYGYTF.